The table lists the clone carrying this T cell receptor (beta chain) with a few counts. This specimen comes from a study of patients and donors after allogeneic stem cell transplantation. TCRdb re-derived calls from the RT-PCR reads in MiXCR, one entry per CDR3 protein. The table records around 170,000 distinct CDR3 sequences, more than 20% of them present only once. Germline V gene data show CDR1 as MNHEY and CDR2 as SMNVEV (reference sequence). CDR3 length equals 12 residues. The ends were cut back, 3 bases at V and 8 bases at J, with 5 bases in the middle. This chain links TRBV27 with TRBJ1-6; D ambiguous. This sequence originates from a human donor who was either an allogeneic HSCT recipient or a stem cell or donor lymphocyte infusion donor (not recorded which). It is not recorded whose cells these are; they may come from a transplant donor. Material: blood, either unsorted or a sorted T cell fraction (not recorded which). The CDR3 coding sequence is TGTGCCAGCAGTTTTAGAGATTCACCCCTCCACTTT. It codes for CASSFRDSPLHF.